Presented here are 10 T cell receptor beta chains from one specimen sequenced in a study of T-cell memory formation after mild COVID-19. TCRdb reprocessed the 5' RACE reads via MiXCR and lists one record per CDR3 protein. The repertoire has 400,000 or so distinct CDR3 sequences, roughly 21% of them found once; the top ten carry around an eighth. What was sequenced was PBMCs or a T cell subset sorted from them (not recorded which). Every receptor here comes from an adult woman who had mild COVID-19 (a few samples of this study predate the infection). Cell type and time point are not known.

The gene calls are TRBV13 and TRBJ1-2; D gene uncertain. CDR1 is PRHDT and CDR2 is FYEKMQ in the germline V gene (reference sequence). Trimming cost V 6 bases and J 4 bases, with 12 bases left between them. The CDR3 covers 13 residues. The CDR3 DNA reads as TGTGCCAGCAGTCGTGGACGGCCCTATGGCTACACCTTC. It codes for CASSRGRPYGYTF.

The V gene is TRBV30, the J gene TRBJ2-7, with 7 bases aligning to TRBD1. The V gene's germline CDR1 is GTSNPN and CDR2 SVGIG (reference sequence). Trimming removed 0 bases from V and 2 bases from J; junction bases left unmatched: 4. This CDR3 contains 14 residues. The CDR3 protein is CAWSVTGDTYEQYF. The CDR3 nucleotides are TGTGCCTGGAGTGTAACAGGGGACACCTACGAGCAGTACTTC. Full variable domain (remainder filled in from reference TRBV30 and TRBJ2-7): SQTIHQWPATLVQPVGSPLSLECTVEGTSNPNLYWYRQAAGRGLQLLFYSVGIGQISSEVPQNLSASRPQDRQFILSSKKLLLSDSGFYLCAWSVTGDTYEQYFGPGTRLTVT.

Written as DNA, the CDR3 is TGTGCCAGCAGCCAAGAAGTACCGGGACAACTGAATCAGCCCCAGCATTTT. This translates into CASSQEVPGQLNQPQHF. This sequence joins TRBV4-2 and TRBJ1-5; D is perhaps TRBD1 (6 bases). The CDR3 loop spans 17 amino acids. The germline V gene encodes CDR1 LGHNA and CDR2 YNFKEQ. V lost 0 bases to trimming and J lost 4 bases, with 16 bases between them.

The chain couples TRBV7-2 to TRBJ1-1, with a possible D match to TRBD1 (5 bases). Trimming took off 1 base at V and 3 bases at J, with 18 bases between the two ends. CDR3 size: 17 residues. Germline V gene sequence: CDR1 SGHTA, CDR2 FQGNSA. The DNA for the CDR3 is TGTGCCAGCAGCTTAGATGTCTGGGGCGCGGAGTACACTGAAGCTTTCTTT. This sequence encodes CASSLDVWGAEYTEAFF. Based on the CDR3 plus reference TRBV7-2 and TRBJ1-1, the full variable domain is GAGVSQSPSNKVTEKGKDVELRCDPISGHTALYWYRQSLGQGLEFLIYFQGNSAPDKSGLPSDRFSAERTGGSVSTLTIQRTQQEDSAVYLCASSLDVWGAEYTEAFFGQGTRLTVV.

The chain employs TRBV6-2 or TRBV6-3 and TRBJ1-5; 7 positions agree with TRBD1. J gave up 4 bases and V 6 bases, and 6 bases lay outside the gene matches. Germline assignment: CDR1 MNHEY and CDR2 SVGEGT. The CDR3 totals 14 residues. CDR3 sequence (DNA): TGTGCCAGCAGCTTGGGACAGCATAATCAGCCCCAGCATTTT. This sequence encodes CASSLGQHNQPQHF.

This clonotype was counted only a few times. V and J are TRBV29-1 and TRBJ2-4, with TRBD2 identical over 11 bases. V shed 5 bases, J shed 0 bases, and the junction held 9 bases outside the gene matches. Germline assignment: CDR1 SQVTM and CDR2 ANQGSEA. The length of the CDR3 is 17 residues. CDR3 sequence (DNA): TGCAGCGTTAAACTAGCGGGAGAACCCCTAGCCAAAAACATTCAGTACTTC. It encodes CSVKLAGEPLAKNIQYF.

The chain links TRBV5-1 to TRBJ1-2, with 11 positions matching TRBD1. Losses at the gene ends were 4 bases for V and 6 bases for J; bases not matched to a gene: 5. Germline V gene lookup returns CDR1 SGHRS and CDR2 YFSETQ. The CDR3 sequence is 14 residues long. Here the CDR3 reads CASSDGQGANGYTF. Here the CDR3 DNA reads TGCGCCAGCAGCGACGGACAGGGGGCGAATGGCTACACCTTC.

A single count supports this clonotype. This chain joins TRBV20-1 and TRBJ1-6; D not certain. Germline loops: CDR1 DFQATT, CDR2 SNEGSKA (reference sequence). The length of the CDR3 is 14 residues. With 0 bases removed from V and 9 bases from J, the gap between germline ends came to 12 bases. Written as DNA, the CDR3 is TGCAGTGCTAGAGATCCCATCGTGGGTTCACCCCTCCACTTT. It encodes CSARDPIVGSPLHF.

V usage is TRBV20-1 and J usage is TRBJ2-5, with 8 bases fitting TRBD2. J gave up 0 bases and V 3 bases, and 9 bases lay outside the gene matches. The CDR3 totals 16 residues. CDR1 DFQATT and CDR2 SNEGSKA come from the germline V gene (reference sequence). The CDR3 sequence: CSARALGGGYQETQYF. CDR3 sequence (DNA): TGCAGTGCTAGGGCCCTGGGCGGGGGGTACCAAGAGACCCAGTACTTC.

This clonotype turned up a few times. The chain joins TRBV20-1 to TRBJ2-2; 12 bases line up with TRBD2. After removal of 5 bases from V and 3 bases from J, the junction contained 4 bases not matched to a gene. The CDR3 is 15 residues long. Germline assignment: CDR1 DFQATT and CDR2 SNEGSKA (reference sequence). The CDR3 region has the DNA TGCAGTGCTTTTGGGACTAGCGGGCACACCGGGGAGCTGTTTTTT. Residues: CSAFGTSGHTGELFF.